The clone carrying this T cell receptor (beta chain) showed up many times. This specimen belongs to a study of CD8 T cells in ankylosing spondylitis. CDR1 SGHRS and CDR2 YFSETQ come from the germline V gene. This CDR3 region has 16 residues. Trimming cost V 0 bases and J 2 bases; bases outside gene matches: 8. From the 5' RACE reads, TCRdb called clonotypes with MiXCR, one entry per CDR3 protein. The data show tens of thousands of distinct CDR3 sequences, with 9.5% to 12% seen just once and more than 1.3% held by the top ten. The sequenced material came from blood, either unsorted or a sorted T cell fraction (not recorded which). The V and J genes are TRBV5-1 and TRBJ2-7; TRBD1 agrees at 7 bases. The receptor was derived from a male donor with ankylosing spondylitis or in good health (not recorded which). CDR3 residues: CASSLESGTDPYEQYF. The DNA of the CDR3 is TGCGCCAGCAGCTTGGAGTCCGGGACAGACCCCTACGAGCAGTACTTC.